These T cell receptor beta chains were read from a single sample in a study of identical twins. Using its own MiXCR run on the 5' RACE reads, TCRdb lists one record per CDR3 protein. The sample contains around 680,000 distinct CDR3 sequences, about 9.4% of which appear only once. These data were also reused for a study on yellow fever vaccine responses in identical twins.

Material: PBMCs. The receptors stem from a woman younger than 30 in good health. Each CDR3 is given with its conserved first and last residue. Fields, in order: J gene, V gene, D gene, clone size, CDR3 DNA, CDR3 protein. The D gene is left open where the match is weak. Rows give clone size only sometimes, using once, few, many, or a class for an expanded clone.

TRBJ2-3 | TRBV9 | TRBD2 | few | TGTGCCAGCAACAAGTTGCGGGCTAGCGGTAGCACAGATACGCAGTATTTT | CASNKLRASGSTDTQYF
TRBJ1-5 | TRBV5-6 | . | many | TGTGCCAGCAGCTGGGGAGGGGCAGGGGAGCTTAGCAATCAGCCCCAGCATTTT | CASSWGGAGELSNQPQHF
TRBJ2-3 | TRBV4-2 | . | . | TGTGCCAGCAGCCACTCGATGGGCACAGATACGCAGTATTTT | CASSHSMGTDTQYF
TRBJ2-1 | TRBV28 | . | many | TGTGCCAGCACCTTAGGCGGGGAGCAGTTCTTC | CASTLGGEQFF
TRBJ2-1 | TRBV5-5 | TRBD1 | few | TGTGCCAGCACCCCCATGGACAGGGCCTACAATGAGCAGTTCTTC | CASTPMDRAYNEQFF
TRBJ2-1 | TRBV11-2 | . | few | TGTGCCAGCAGCTTAGAGGCGGGCAGCGATGAGCAGTTCTTC | CASSLEAGSDEQFF
TRBJ2-1 | TRBV12-3/TRBV12-4 | . | . | TGTGCCAGCAGTTTAGCGCTTCGGGCCGCTGAGCAGTTCTTC | CASSLALRAAEQFF
TRBJ2-3 | TRBV29-1 | TRBD2 | many | TGCAGCGTTGAAGTCAAAAAACCGGGACTAGCGCGCACAGATACGCAGTATTTT | CSVEVKKPGLARTDTQYF
TRBJ2-3 | TRBV7-2 | . | few | TGTGCCAGCAGCATAGGGGGGGGAGATACGCAGTATTTT | CASSIGGGDTQYF
TRBJ2-2 | TRBV2 | TRBD2 | few | TGTGCCATCATTCGGCCAAAGACTAGCGGGAGTGGAACCGGGGAGCTGTTTTTT | CAIIRPKTSGSGTGELFF
TRBJ1-3 | TRBV6-5 | . | few | TGTGCCAGCAGTTCCTTTCCCTCTGGAAACACCATATATTTT | CASSSFPSGNTIYF
TRBJ2-5 | TRBV27 | . | . | TGTGCCAGCAGTGTGAAACACAGGGAGTTCGAGACCCAGTACTTC | CASSVKHREFETQYF
TRBJ2-2 | TRBV28 | . | few | TGTGCCAGCAGTTTAGGCGGGTTTGGGGGGGAGCTGTTTTTT | CASSLGGFGGELFF
TRBJ2-1 | TRBV24-1 | . | few | TGTGCCACCAGTGATTGGGGCGGGGCCTCCTACAATGAGCAGTTCTTC | CATSDWGGASYNEQFF
TRBJ1-4 | TRBV5-4 | . | many | TGTGCCAGCAGCTTAAACCCTGGGGCCGCAAAACTGTTTTTT | CASSLNPGAAKLFF
TRBJ2-1 | TRBV9 | . | few | TGTGCCAGCAGCCCGGGACTTGGGGGGGCAGGGGGGTACAATGAGCAGTTCTTC | CASSPGLGGAGGYNEQFF
TRBJ2-5 | TRBV3-1 | . | few | TGTGCCAGCAGCCAAGATTTTACCCAGTACTTC | CASSQDFTQYF
TRBJ2-1 | TRBV7-9 | TRBD2 | few | TGTGCCAGCAGCTTATCGGACGGGAGGGCCCGCTACAATGAGCAGTTCTTC | CASSLSDGRARYNEQFF
TRBJ2-5 | TRBV4-3 | TRBD1 | . | TGCGCCAGCAGCCAAGCAATTGACAGGGTGGAGACCCAGTACTTC | CASSQAIDRVETQYF
TRBJ2-1 | TRBV7-2 | TRBD1 | few | TGTGCCAGCAGCTCCCCGGACAGGGGATCCTACAATGAGCAGTTCTTC | CASSSPDRGSYNEQFF